This TCR beta chain was recorded in a study of radiotherapy plus CTLA-4 blockade in lung cancer. Sequenced by immunoSEQ multiplex PCR; TCRdb stores in-frame clones only, minus some. The sample has 80,000 or so clones; less than 85% are singletons. Germline CDR1 and CDR2: SEHNR and FQNEAQ (reference sequence). V was pared by 8 bases and J by 0 bases, with 12 bases of the junction left unmatched. This CDR3 region has 16 residues. V gene TRBV7-9 combines with J gene TRBJ2-5; 7 positions match TRBD2. This TCR was sampled from a human donor with non-small cell lung cancer who had stable disease on radiotherapy plus ipilimumab. Sequences were derived from peripheral blood, sampled from a patient treated with radiotherapy plus ipilimumab. The CDR3 sequence: CASRTLSLADQETQYF. The CDR3 DNA reads as TGTGCCAGCCGGACTCTCTCTCTAGCGGACCAAGAGACCCAGTACTTC.